The present TCR beta chain was sequenced within a study of cytomegalovirus exposure and HLA in healthy donors. Overall study context: The use of the same platform for the roughly 130 validation repertoires and the roughly 630 first-cohort repertoires was reported by a later analysis. Study observations and caveats: Researchers catalogued about 160 TCR beta chains as cytomegalovirus-associated.

Trimming took off 3 bases at V and 6 bases at J, with 14 bases between the two ends. Germline V CDR1 and CDR2: PRHDT, FYEKMQ (reference sequence). The CDR3 is 14 residues long. In regard to this clone: Antigen unknown.

The repertoire was sequenced with immunoSEQ multiplex PCR; TCRdb's copy has only in-frame clones and lacks some. The sample includes roughly 200,000 clones, around nine tenths seen only once; the top ten take roughly 6.6%. V usage is TRBV13 and J usage is TRBJ1-2; D may be TRBD1 (5 bases). The sequence was collected from a man younger than 40 in good health and CMV-seropositive. Material: PBMCs. CDR3 DNA sequence: TGTGCCAGCAGCTTCCCGAGGGCGGGGGATGGCTACACCTTC. Protein sequence: CASSFPRAGDGYTF.